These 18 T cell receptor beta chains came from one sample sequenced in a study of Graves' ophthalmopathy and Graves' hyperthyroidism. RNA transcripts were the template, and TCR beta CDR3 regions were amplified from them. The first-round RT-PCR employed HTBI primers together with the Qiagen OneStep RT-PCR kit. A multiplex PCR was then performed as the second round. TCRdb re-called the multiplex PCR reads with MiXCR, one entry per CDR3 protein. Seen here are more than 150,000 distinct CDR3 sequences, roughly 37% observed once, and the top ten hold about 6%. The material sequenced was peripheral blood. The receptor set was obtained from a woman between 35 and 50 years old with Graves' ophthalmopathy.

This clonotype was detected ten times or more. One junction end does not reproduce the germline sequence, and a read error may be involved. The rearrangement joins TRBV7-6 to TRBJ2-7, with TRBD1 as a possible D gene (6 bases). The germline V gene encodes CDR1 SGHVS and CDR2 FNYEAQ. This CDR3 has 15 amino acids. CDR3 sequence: CAGSSQGNYAYEQYF. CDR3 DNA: TGTGCCGGCAGCTCGCAGGGGAATTATGCCTACGAGCAGTACTTC.

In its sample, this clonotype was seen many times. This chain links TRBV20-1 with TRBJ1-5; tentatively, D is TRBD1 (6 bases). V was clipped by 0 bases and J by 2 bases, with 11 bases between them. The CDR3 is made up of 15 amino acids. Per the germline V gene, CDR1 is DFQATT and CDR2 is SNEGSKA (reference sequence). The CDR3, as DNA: TGCAGTGCTAGAGATCCGGGGGGGCGCAATCAGCCCCAGCATTTT. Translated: CSARDPGGRNQPQHF.

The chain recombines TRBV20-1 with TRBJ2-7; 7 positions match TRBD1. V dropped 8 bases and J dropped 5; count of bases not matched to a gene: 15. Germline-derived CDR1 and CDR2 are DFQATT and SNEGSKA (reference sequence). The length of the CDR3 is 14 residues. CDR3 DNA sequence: TGCAGTTCTTCCCAAACAGGGGTTTTGGACGAGCAGTACTTC. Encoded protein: CSSSQTGVLDEQYF.

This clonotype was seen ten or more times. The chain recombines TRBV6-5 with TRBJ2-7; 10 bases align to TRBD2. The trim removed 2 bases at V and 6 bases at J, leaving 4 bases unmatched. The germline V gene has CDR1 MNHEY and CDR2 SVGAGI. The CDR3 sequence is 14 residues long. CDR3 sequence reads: CASSYGLAAPEQYF. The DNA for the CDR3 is TGTGCCAGCAGTTACGGACTAGCGGCTCCCGAGCAGTACTTC.

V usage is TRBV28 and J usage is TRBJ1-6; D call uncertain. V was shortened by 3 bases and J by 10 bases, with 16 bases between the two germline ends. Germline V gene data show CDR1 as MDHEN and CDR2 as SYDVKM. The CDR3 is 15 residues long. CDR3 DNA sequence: TGTGCCAGCAGTTTGCTTGCCCCGGATTCCTCACCCCTCCACTTT. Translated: CASSLLAPDSSPLHF.

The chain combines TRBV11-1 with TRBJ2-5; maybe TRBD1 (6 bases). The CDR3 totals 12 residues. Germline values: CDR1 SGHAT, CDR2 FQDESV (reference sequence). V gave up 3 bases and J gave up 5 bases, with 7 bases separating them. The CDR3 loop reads CASSFDRETQYF. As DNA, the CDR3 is TGTGCCAGCAGCTTTGACAGGGAGACCCAGTACTTC.

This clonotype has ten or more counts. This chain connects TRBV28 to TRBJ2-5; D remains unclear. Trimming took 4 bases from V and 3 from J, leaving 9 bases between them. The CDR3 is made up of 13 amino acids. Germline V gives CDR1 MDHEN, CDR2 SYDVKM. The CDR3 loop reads CASSSGGEETQYF. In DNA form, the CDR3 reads TGTGCCAGCAGTTCTGGCGGCGAAGAGACCCAGTACTTC.

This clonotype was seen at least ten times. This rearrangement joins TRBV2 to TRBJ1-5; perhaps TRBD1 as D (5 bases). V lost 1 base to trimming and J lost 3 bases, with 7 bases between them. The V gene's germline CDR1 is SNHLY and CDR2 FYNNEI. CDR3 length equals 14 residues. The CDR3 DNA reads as TGTGCCAGCAGTGAAGGGGGCCTCAATCAGCCCCAGCATTTT. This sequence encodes CASSEGGLNQPQHF.

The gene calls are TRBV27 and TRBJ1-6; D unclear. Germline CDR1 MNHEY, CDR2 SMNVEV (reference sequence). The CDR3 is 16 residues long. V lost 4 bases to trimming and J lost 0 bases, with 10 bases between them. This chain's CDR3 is CASSSKQSSYNSPLHF. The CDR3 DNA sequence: TGTGCCAGCAGTTCAAAACAGAGCTCCTATAATTCACCCCTCCACTTT.

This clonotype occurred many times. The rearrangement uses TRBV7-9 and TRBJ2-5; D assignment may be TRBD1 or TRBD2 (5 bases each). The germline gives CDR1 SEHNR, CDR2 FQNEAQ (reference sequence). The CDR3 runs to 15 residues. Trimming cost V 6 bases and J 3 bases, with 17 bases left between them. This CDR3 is CASSGDRGVKETQYF. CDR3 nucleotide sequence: TGTGCCAGCAGTGGGGATAGAGGGGTCAAAGAGACCCAGTACTTC.

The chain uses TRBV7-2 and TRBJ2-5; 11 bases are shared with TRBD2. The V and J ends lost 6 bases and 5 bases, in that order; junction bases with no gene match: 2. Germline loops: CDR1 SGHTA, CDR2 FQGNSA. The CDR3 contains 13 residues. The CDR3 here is CASSTSGSETQYF. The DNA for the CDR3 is TGTGCCAGCAGTACTAGCGGGAGTGAGACCCAGTACTTC. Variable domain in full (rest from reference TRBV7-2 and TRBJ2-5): GAGVSQSPSNKVTEKGKDVELRCDPISGHTALYWYRQSLGQGLEFLIYFQGNSAPDKSGLPSDRFSAERTGGSVSTLTIQRTQQEDSAVYLCASSTSGSETQYFGPGTRLLVL.

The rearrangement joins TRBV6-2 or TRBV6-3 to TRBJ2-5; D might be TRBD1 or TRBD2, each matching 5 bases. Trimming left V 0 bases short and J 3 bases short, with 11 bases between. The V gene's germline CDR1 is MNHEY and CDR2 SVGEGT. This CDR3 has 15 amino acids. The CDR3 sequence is CASSYSGTTKETQYF. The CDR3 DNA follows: TGTGCCAGCAGTTACTCCGGGACGACGAAAGAGACCCAGTACTTC.

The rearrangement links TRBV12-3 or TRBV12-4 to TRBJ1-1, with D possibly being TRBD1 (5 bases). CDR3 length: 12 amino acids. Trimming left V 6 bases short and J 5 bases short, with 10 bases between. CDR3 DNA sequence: TGTGCCAGCAGCTCTAGACAGACTGAAGCTTTCTTT. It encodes CASSSRQTEAFF.

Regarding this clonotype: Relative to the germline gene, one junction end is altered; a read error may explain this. The chain's CDR3 is CASRDTDTNTEAFF. CDR3 DNA sequence: TGTGCCAGCAGGGATACAGATACGAACACTGAAGCCTTCTTT. The chain is built from TRBV6-4 and TRBJ1-1; D not certain. The CDR3 runs 14 residues. Germline V gene data show CDR1 as MRHNA and CDR2 as SNTAGT.

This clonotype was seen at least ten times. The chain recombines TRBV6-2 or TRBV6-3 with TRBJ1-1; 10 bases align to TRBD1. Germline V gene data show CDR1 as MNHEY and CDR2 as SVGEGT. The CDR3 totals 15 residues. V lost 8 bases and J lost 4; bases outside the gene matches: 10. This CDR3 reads CASSVWRQGATEAFF. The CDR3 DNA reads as TGTGCCAGCTCTGTTTGGAGACAGGGGGCCACTGAAGCTTTCTTT.

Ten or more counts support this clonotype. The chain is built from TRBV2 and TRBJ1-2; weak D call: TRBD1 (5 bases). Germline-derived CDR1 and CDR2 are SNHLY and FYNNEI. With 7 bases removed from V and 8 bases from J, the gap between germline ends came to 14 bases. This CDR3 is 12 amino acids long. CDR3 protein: CASNVGGEGYTF. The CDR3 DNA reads TGTGCCAGCAATGTGGGGGGAGAAGGCTACACCTTC.

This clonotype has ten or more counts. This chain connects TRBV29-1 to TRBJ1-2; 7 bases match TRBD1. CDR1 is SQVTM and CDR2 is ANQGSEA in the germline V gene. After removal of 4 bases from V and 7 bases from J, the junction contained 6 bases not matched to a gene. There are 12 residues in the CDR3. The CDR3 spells CSVVPGGVGYTF. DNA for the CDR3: TGCAGCGTTGTACCAGGGGGGGTTGGCTACACCTTC.

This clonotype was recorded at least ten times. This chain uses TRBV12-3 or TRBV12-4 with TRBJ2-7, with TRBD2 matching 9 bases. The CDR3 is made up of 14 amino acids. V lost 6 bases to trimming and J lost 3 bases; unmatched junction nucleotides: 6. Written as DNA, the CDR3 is TGTGCCAGCAGACATAGCGGGGGAAGCTACGAGCAGTACTTC. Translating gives CASRHSGGSYEQYF.